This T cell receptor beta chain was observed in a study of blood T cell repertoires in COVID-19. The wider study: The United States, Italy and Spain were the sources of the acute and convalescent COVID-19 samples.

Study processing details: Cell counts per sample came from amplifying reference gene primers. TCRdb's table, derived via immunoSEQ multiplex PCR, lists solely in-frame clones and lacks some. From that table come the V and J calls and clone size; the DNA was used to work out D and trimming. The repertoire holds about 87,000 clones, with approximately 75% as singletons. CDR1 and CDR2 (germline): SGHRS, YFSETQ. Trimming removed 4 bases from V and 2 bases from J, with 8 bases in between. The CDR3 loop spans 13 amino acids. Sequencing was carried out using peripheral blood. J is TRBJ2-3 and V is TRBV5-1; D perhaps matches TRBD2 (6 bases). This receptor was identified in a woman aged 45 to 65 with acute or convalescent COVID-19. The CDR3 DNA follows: TGCGCCAGCAGCGGGGGGAACACAGATACGCAGTATTTT. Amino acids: CASSGGNTDTQYF.